This is a list of T cell receptor beta chains from one sample in a study of graft-versus-host responses after intestinal transplantation. What these receptors recognize is not known. This table comes from immunoSEQ multiplex PCR, and its TCRdb copy is limited to in-frame clones, with some not included. The sample yields some 120,000 clones, 90% seen once. The sample here was unstimulated CD4+ T cells sorted from spleen or lymph node cells, taken before intestinal transplant. These receptors were obtained from a human donor who received an intestinal transplant. Each CDR3 is given with its conserved first and last residue. The D gene is left open where the match is weak. Size is stated for part of the rows, as once, few or many counts, or as a class when the clone is expanded.

clone_size: -; d_call: -; j_call: TRBJ2-4; v_call: TRBV7-2; cdr3_aa: CASSTSGPKNIQYF; cdr3_nt: TGTGCCAGCAGCACGAGCGGTCCCAAAAACATTCAGTACTTC
clone_size: -; d_call: TRBD2; j_call: TRBJ2-2; v_call: TRBV5-1; cdr3_aa: CASSLGGLAGHTGELFF; cdr3_nt: TGCGCCAGCAGCTTGGGGGGACTAGCGGGCCACACCGGGGAGCTGTTTTTT
clone_size: few; d_call: TRBD1; j_call: TRBJ1-2; v_call: TRBV2; cdr3_aa: CASRDRNYGYTF; cdr3_nt: TGTGCCAGCAGGGACAGGAACTATGGCTACACCTTC
clone_size: -; d_call: -; j_call: TRBJ2-1; v_call: TRBV20-1; cdr3_aa: CSATAARQFF; cdr3_nt: TGCAGTGCTACAGCGGCTCGGCAGTTCTTC
clone_size: once; d_call: -; j_call: TRBJ2-1; v_call: TRBV14; cdr3_aa: CASSLRQLRSYNEQFF; cdr3_nt: TGTGCCAGCAGCCTTAGACAGCTCCGCTCCTACAATGAGCAGTTCTTC
clone_size: -; d_call: -; j_call: TRBJ1-1; v_call: TRBV10-3; cdr3_aa: CAISGRGEAFF; cdr3_nt: TGTGCCATCAGTGGACGGGGGGAAGCTTTCTTT
clone_size: -; d_call: -; j_call: TRBJ1-4; v_call: TRBV28; cdr3_aa: CASRPGENEKLFF; cdr3_nt: TGTGCCAGCCGCCCGGGGGAGAATGAAAAACTGTTTTTT
clone_size: few; d_call: TRBD2; j_call: TRBJ2-5; v_call: TRBV5-4; cdr3_aa: CASSESLLAAETQYF; cdr3_nt: TGTGCCAGCAGCGAATCCTTACTAGCGGCGGAGACCCAGTACTTC
clone_size: -; d_call: TRBD2; j_call: TRBJ2-3; v_call: TRBV19; cdr3_aa: CASSLNGLVTDTQYF; cdr3_nt: TGTGCCAGTAGCCTAAACGGACTAGTGACAGATACGCAGTATTTT
clone_size: once; d_call: TRBD1; j_call: TRBJ1-2; v_call: TRBV18; cdr3_aa: CASSPGQVYGYTF; cdr3_nt: TGTGCCAGCTCACCGGGACAGGTCTATGGCTACACCTTC
clone_size: -; d_call: -; j_call: TRBJ1-6; v_call: TRBV5-1; cdr3_aa: CASSWGDVSPLHF; cdr3_nt: TGCGCCAGCAGCTGGGGCGACGTTTCACCCCTCCACTTT
clone_size: -; d_call: -; j_call: TRBJ2-2; v_call: TRBV10-2; cdr3_aa: CASSDTQGTGELFF; cdr3_nt: TGCGCCAGCAGTGACACACAGGGAACCGGGGAGCTGTTTTTT
clone_size: -; d_call: -; j_call: TRBJ1-5; v_call: TRBV10-3; cdr3_aa: CAISELQINQPQHF; cdr3_nt: TGTGCCATCAGTGAGTTACAGATCAATCAGCCCCAGCATTTT
clone_size: -; d_call: TRBD1; j_call: TRBJ1-5; v_call: TRBV6-1; cdr3_aa: CASSAPRDSVNQPQHF; cdr3_nt: TGTGCCAGCAGTGCCCCCCGGGACAGTGTTAATCAGCCCCAGCATTTT
clone_size: few; d_call: -; j_call: TRBJ1-3; v_call: TRBV28; cdr3_aa: CASSFGGSSGNTIYF; cdr3_nt: TGTGCCAGCAGTTTCGGGGGGAGCTCTGGAAACACCATATATTTT
clone_size: -; d_call: TRBD1; j_call: TRBJ1-1; v_call: TRBV7-9; cdr3_aa: CASSPRTGSSTEAFF; cdr3_nt: TGTGCCAGCAGCCCCCGGACAGGTTCGAGCACTGAAGCTTTCTTT
clone_size: -; d_call: TRBD1; j_call: TRBJ1-2; v_call: TRBV25-1; cdr3_aa: CASSQGKGGASGYTF; cdr3_nt: TGTGCCAGCAGTCAGGGTAAAGGGGGCGCGAGTGGCTACACCTTC
clone_size: -; d_call: TRBD1; j_call: TRBJ2-7; v_call: TRBV2; cdr3_aa: CASSRQGVSYEQYF; cdr3_nt: TGTGCCAGCAGCCGACAGGGGGTCTCCTACGAGCAGTACTTC
clone_size: -; d_call: -; j_call: TRBJ1-5; v_call: TRBV6-6; cdr3_aa: CASSTPGTSNQPQHF; cdr3_nt: TGTGCCAGCAGCACCCCCGGGACAAGCAATCAGCCCCAGCATTTT
clone_size: -; d_call: -; j_call: TRBJ1-2; v_call: TRBV5-8; cdr3_aa: CASTRRMGLLYGYTF; cdr3_nt: TGTGCCAGCACCCGCCGGATGGGGCTTTTATATGGCTACACCTTC
clone_size: -; d_call: -; j_call: TRBJ2-1; v_call: TRBV9; cdr3_aa: CASSYFDSTYNEQFF; cdr3_nt: TGTGCCAGCAGCTACTTTGATTCTACCTACAATGAGCAGTTCTTC
clone_size: -; d_call: TRBD2; j_call: TRBJ2-7; v_call: TRBV28; cdr3_aa: CASSFLGGVYEQYF; cdr3_nt: TGTGCCAGCAGTTTTCTGGGGGGGGTTTACGAGCAGTACTTC
clone_size: -; d_call: -; j_call: TRBJ1-1; v_call: TRBV5-1; cdr3_aa: CASSLGRTQLNTEAFF; cdr3_nt: TGCGCCAGCAGCTTGGGCCGGACACAATTGAACACTGAAGCTTTCTTT
clone_size: once; d_call: -; j_call: TRBJ2-1; v_call: TRBV7-2; cdr3_aa: CASSSQSQGRRYNEQFF; cdr3_nt: TGTGCCAGCAGCTCGCAGAGTCAGGGGCGTCGGTACAATGAGCAGTTCTTC
clone_size: -; d_call: TRBD1; j_call: TRBJ1-1; v_call: TRBV5-1; cdr3_aa: CASSYRGRTSKDMNTEAFF; cdr3_nt: TGCGCCAGCAGTTACAGGGGGCGGACCTCAAAAGACATGAACACTGAAGCTTTCTTT
clone_size: -; d_call: -; j_call: TRBJ1-2; v_call: TRBV30; cdr3_aa: CAWRRGGQSYGYTF; cdr3_nt: TGTGCCTGGCGACGAGGAGGGCAGTCTTATGGCTACACCTTC
clone_size: -; d_call: -; j_call: TRBJ1-5; v_call: TRBV5-8; cdr3_aa: CASSLSERGPQHF; cdr3_nt: TGTGCCAGCAGCTTGAGTGAGCGGGGGCCCCAGCATTTT
clone_size: -; d_call: -; j_call: TRBJ2-5; v_call: TRBV6-5; cdr3_aa: CASSYRTAQETQYF; cdr3_nt: TGTGCCAGCAGCTATCGGACAGCCCAAGAGACCCAGTACTTC
clone_size: -; d_call: -; j_call: TRBJ1-2; v_call: TRBV6-1; cdr3_aa: CASSEAGTGAYGYTF; cdr3_nt: TGTGCCAGCAGTGAAGCGGGCACAGGAGCCTATGGCTACACCTTC
clone_size: once; d_call: TRBD1; j_call: TRBJ1-4; v_call: TRBV15; cdr3_aa: CATSSPTGERANEKLFF; cdr3_nt: TGTGCCACCAGCAGCCCCACAGGGGAAAGGGCTAATGAAAAACTGTTTTTT
clone_size: -; d_call: -; j_call: TRBJ2-1; v_call: TRBV30; cdr3_aa: CAWRAKHNEQFF; cdr3_nt: TGTGCCTGGAGGGCAAAACATAATGAGCAGTTCTTC
clone_size: -; d_call: TRBD1; j_call: TRBJ2-1; v_call: TRBV19; cdr3_aa: CASSILGRGLRNEQFF; cdr3_nt: TGTGCCAGTAGTATATTGGGCAGGGGGCTACGTAATGAGCAGTTCTTC
clone_size: -; d_call: -; j_call: TRBJ1-4; v_call: TRBV27; cdr3_aa: CASSLRWGRERQEKLFF; cdr3_nt: TGTGCCAGCAGTTTACGTTGGGGGCGTGAACGACAAGAAAAACTGTTTTTT
clone_size: -; d_call: TRBD2; j_call: TRBJ2-3; v_call: TRBV5-1; cdr3_aa: CASSLGPSGRAAPRTQYF; cdr3_nt: TGCGCCAGCAGCTTAGGTCCTAGCGGGAGGGCCGCGCCGAGAACGCAGTATTTT
clone_size: -; d_call: TRBD2; j_call: TRBJ2-1; v_call: TRBV19; cdr3_aa: CASSIIGGGVYSYNEQFF; cdr3_nt: TGTGCCAGTAGTATTATTGGCGGGGGGGTATACTCCTACAATGAGCAGTTCTTC
clone_size: -; d_call: -; j_call: TRBJ2-3; v_call: TRBV30; cdr3_aa: CARSGLNSAGGNTDTQYF; cdr3_nt: TGTGCCCGGAGTGGCTTAAACTCGGCAGGGGGGAACACAGATACGCAGTATTTT
clone_size: -; d_call: TRBD1; j_call: TRBJ1-2; v_call: TRBV5-6; cdr3_aa: CASRSTGEVGGYTF; cdr3_nt: TGTGCCAGCAGATCGACAGGGGAGGTCGGCGGCTACACCTTC
clone_size: -; d_call: TRBD2; j_call: TRBJ2-1; v_call: TRBV27; cdr3_aa: CASSFEAGGGSYNEQFF; cdr3_nt: TGTGCCAGCAGTTTCGAGGCGGGAGGAGGGTCCTACAATGAGCAGTTCTTC
clone_size: -; d_call: TRBD2; j_call: TRBJ2-3; v_call: TRBV28; cdr3_aa: CASSTLAGVRPYF; cdr3_nt: TGTGCCAGCAGTACACTAGCGGGGGTTCGTCCGTATTTT
clone_size: -; d_call: TRBD1; j_call: TRBJ1-1; v_call: TRBV5-4; cdr3_aa: CASSLAQTGGRNTEAFF; cdr3_nt: TGTGCCAGCAGCTTGGCCCAGACAGGGGGACGGAACACTGAAGCTTTCTTT
clone_size: -; d_call: TRBD1; j_call: TRBJ1-2; v_call: TRBV30; cdr3_aa: CAWMSQGVEGYTF; cdr3_nt: TGTGCCTGGATGAGCCAGGGGGTCGAGGGCTACACCTTC
clone_size: -; d_call: TRBD2; j_call: TRBJ2-2; v_call: TRBV19; cdr3_aa: CASSHTLAGGPGELFF; cdr3_nt: TGTGCCAGTAGCCACACCTTAGCGGGAGGACCCGGGGAGCTGTTTTTT
clone_size: -; d_call: -; j_call: TRBJ2-3; v_call: TRBV10-1; cdr3_aa: CASSGQGTDTQYF; cdr3_nt: TGCGCCAGCAGTGGACAGGGCACAGATACGCAGTATTTT
clone_size: -; d_call: TRBD1; j_call: TRBJ2-1; v_call: TRBV6-5; cdr3_aa: CASSYLDRGLAYGQFF; cdr3_nt: TGTGCCAGCAGTTACCTTGACAGGGGGCTCGCCTACGGGCAGTTCTTC
clone_size: -; d_call: -; j_call: TRBJ2-5; v_call: TRBV18; cdr3_aa: CASSPLEGETQYF; cdr3_nt: TGTGCCAGCTCACCACTGGAGGGAGAGACCCAGTACTTC
clone_size: -; d_call: TRBD2; j_call: TRBJ2-1; v_call: TRBV5-1; cdr3_aa: CASSLLAGGGEQFF; cdr3_nt: TGCGCCAGCAGCTTGCTAGCGGGAGGGGGTGAGCAGTTCTTC
clone_size: -; d_call: -; j_call: TRBJ1-4; v_call: TRBV18; cdr3_aa: CASSPGLNEKLFF; cdr3_nt: TGTGCCAGCTCACCGGGACTTAATGAAAAACTGTTTTTT
clone_size: -; d_call: TRBD1; j_call: TRBJ2-5; v_call: TRBV29-1; cdr3_aa: CSVGGRGRLETQYF; cdr3_nt: TGCAGCGTTGGGGGCAGGGGGCGCCTAGAGACCCAGTACTTC
clone_size: -; d_call: TRBD2; j_call: TRBJ2-7; v_call: TRBV27; cdr3_aa: CASSLLLAGGPYEQYF; cdr3_nt: TGTGCCAGCAGTCTGCTTCTAGCGGGAGGGCCCTACGAGCAGTACTTC
clone_size: -; d_call: TRBD1; j_call: TRBJ2-3; v_call: TRBV4-3; cdr3_aa: CASSQETRQGLTDTQYF; cdr3_nt: TGCGCCAGCAGCCAAGAAACTAGACAGGGGCTCACAGATACGCAGTATTTT
clone_size: -; d_call: TRBD1; j_call: TRBJ2-3; v_call: TRBV5-1; cdr3_aa: CASSLDRVETQYF; cdr3_nt: TGCGCCAGCAGCTTAGACAGGGTTGAAACGCAGTATTTT
clone_size: -; d_call: TRBD2; j_call: TRBJ2-7; v_call: TRBV10-1; cdr3_aa: CASSEGTSGRYEQYF; cdr3_nt: TGCGCCAGCAGTGAGGGGACTAGCGGGAGGTACGAGCAGTACTTC
clone_size: -; d_call: -; j_call: TRBJ2-7; v_call: TRBV18; cdr3_aa: CASSPNRAGRQHYEQYF; cdr3_nt: TGTGCCAGCTCACCGAACAGGGCAGGGCGGCAACACTACGAGCAGTACTTC
clone_size: -; d_call: TRBD2; j_call: TRBJ2-1; v_call: TRBV27; cdr3_aa: CASRGGYGGSYNEQFF; cdr3_nt: TGTGCCAGCAGGGGGGGGTATGGAGGCTCCTACAATGAGCAGTTCTTC
clone_size: -; d_call: TRBD1; j_call: TRBJ1-1; v_call: TRBV4-2; cdr3_aa: CASSQVQGVNTEAFF; cdr3_nt: TGTGCCAGCAGCCAGGTGCAGGGGGTTAACACTGAAGCTTTCTTT
clone_size: -; d_call: -; j_call: TRBJ2-7; v_call: TRBV6-5; cdr3_aa: CASSYSTLASSYEQYF; cdr3_nt: TGTGCCAGCAGTTACTCGACCCTAGCGAGCTCCTACGAGCAGTACTTC
clone_size: -; d_call: TRBD1; j_call: TRBJ2-7; v_call: TRBV6-1; cdr3_aa: CASRIGQGGQYF; cdr3_nt: TGTGCCAGCAGAATCGGACAGGGAGGGCAGTACTTC
clone_size: -; d_call: -; j_call: TRBJ1-5; v_call: TRBV30; cdr3_aa: CAWSRGGDQPQHF; cdr3_nt: TGTGCCTGGAGTAGAGGGGGGGATCAGCCCCAGCATTTT
clone_size: once; d_call: TRBD1; j_call: TRBJ2-2; v_call: TRBV7-2; cdr3_aa: CASSHTGGLSNTGELFF; cdr3_nt: TGTGCCAGCAGCCATACAGGGGGCCTGTCGAACACCGGGGAGCTGTTTTTT
clone_size: -; d_call: TRBD2; j_call: TRBJ2-5; v_call: TRBV23-1; cdr3_aa: CASSQSRLAGEGKTQYF; cdr3_nt: TGCGCCAGCAGTCAATCGAGACTAGCGGGAGAGGGCAAGACCCAGTACTTC